At least ten counts were recorded for the clone carrying this TCR beta chain. This specimen comes from a study of blood T cell repertoires in COVID-19. Overall study: There were acute and convalescent COVID-19 samples, and they came from the United States, Italy and Spain.

The CDR3 runs 17 residues. Losses at the gene ends were 2 bases for V and 0 bases for J; bases not matched to a gene: 7. Germline assignment: CDR1 MNHEY and CDR2 SMNVEV (reference sequence). The data were produced by immunoSEQ multiplex PCR, yet TCRdb's version contains in-frame clones alone and is incomplete. The repertoire holds about 29,000 clones, approximately 80% seen once, with about half in the top ten. The TCR sequence derives from a woman in her seventies with acute or convalescent COVID-19. The material sequenced was peripheral blood. V usage is TRBV27 and J usage is TRBJ2-3, with 8 bases matching TRBD2. In DNA form, the CDR3 reads TGTGCCAGCAGTTTACTTGGCGGGGGGATGAGCACAGATACGCAGTATTTT. Translating gives CASSLLGGGMSTDTQYF.